This T cell receptor beta chain was identified during a study of cytomegalovirus exposure and HLA in healthy donors. The study, taken as a whole, reports: Relative to equally common others, HLA-associated TCR beta chains showed greater clonal expansion in a later analysis.

Trimming removed 4 bases from V and 6 bases from J; junction bases left unmatched: 6. The CDR3 consists of 12 residues. The germline V gene encodes CDR1 SQVTM and CDR2 ANQGSEA. A note on this clone: Antigen unknown.

The PCR made use of 60 Vbeta and 13 Jbeta primers. Profiling relied on immunoSEQ multiplex PCR, and the TCRdb table lists in-frame clones only, not all of them. Seen here are 200,000 to 250,000 clones, 80% to 85% observed once, and the top ten hold 8%. V and J are TRBV29-1 and TRBJ2-7; 7 bases align to TRBD1. The clonotype comes from a woman aged 55-75 years in good health and CMV-seropositive. Specimen: PBMCs. The CDR3 protein is CSVGGQLREQYF. The CDR3 DNA follows: TGCAGCGTTGGGGGACAGTTGCGCGAGCAGTACTTC.